The 20 T cell receptor beta chains below all came from one sample that was sequenced in a study of PD-1 blockade in classical Hodgkin lymphoma. Each and every patient relapsed after autologous stem cell transplantation, and patients got differing brentuximab vedotin exposure. From thawed PBMCs, CD8+ T cells were isolated by magnetic negative selection. Sequenced by immunoSEQ multiplex PCR; TCRdb stores in-frame clones only, minus some. The repertoire has about 12,000 clones, around 80% of them found once; the top ten carry around a quarter. The sequenced sample was CD8+ T cells from blood, obtained at baseline. The receptors were sampled from a human donor with classical Hodgkin lymphoma.

This chain links TRBV19 with TRBJ1-1, with D hard to call. The CDR3 has 15 residues. The germline V gene has CDR1 LNHDA and CDR2 SQIVND (reference sequence). V dropped 0 bases and J dropped 5 bases, with 13 bases sitting between them. The CDR3 region has the DNA TGTGCCAGTAGTATAGATCTGGGCAGTTCTACTGAAGCTTTCTTT. It yields the protein CASSIDLGSSTEAFF.

This clone appeared once. The J gene is TRBJ2-7, the V gene TRBV7-6; D possibly corresponds to TRBD2 (5 bases). This CDR3 has 13 residues. Germline V gene data show CDR1 as SGHVS and CDR2 as FNYEAQ. V was cut by 3 bases and J by 3 bases, with 9 bases left in between. The CDR3 nucleotides are TGTGCCAGCAGCTTGACTACCTACTACGAGCAGTACTTC. This codes for CASSLTTYYEQYF.

The chain carries TRBV5-1 and TRBJ1-1, with TRBD1 as a possible D gene (5 bases). The germline V gene has CDR1 SGHRS and CDR2 YFSETQ. Trimming took 0 bases from V and 7 from J, leaving 7 bases between them. The CDR3 loop spans 12 amino acids. DNA for the CDR3: TGCGCCAGCAGCTTGGCGGGGGGTGAAGCTTTCTTT. Residues: CASSLAGGEAFF.

The chain couples TRBV4-3 to TRBJ1-2, with D maybe TRBD1 (5 bases). Germline values: CDR1 LGHNA, CDR2 YSLEER. Trimming shortened V by 0 bases and J by 0 bases, and 17 bases separated the two germline ends. The CDR3 is made up of 18 amino acids. DNA for the CDR3: TGCGCCAGCAGCCAAGATCTTACAGGACTTCACACTAACTATGGCTACACCTTC. Translation: CASSQDLTGLHTNYGYTF.

Only a few counts were recorded for this clone. The chain employs TRBV29-1 and TRBJ2-5; D might be TRBD2 (7 bases). The CDR3 sequence is 13 residues long. Germline-derived CDR1 and CDR2 are SQVTM and ANQGSEA. V lost 5 bases and J lost 5, with 15 bases in between. CDR3 region: CSVLRGARETQYF. The CDR3 DNA is TGCAGCGTTCTACGGGGGGCGCGGGAGACCCAGTACTTC.

The sample holds a few counts of this clone. This CDR3 is CASGLRLGPSYEQYF. The CDR3 DNA sequence: TGTGCTAGTGGTTTGAGGCTGGGGCCAAGCTACGAGCAGTACTTC. The rearrangement links TRBV12-5 to TRBJ2-7, with a possible D match to TRBD1 (5 bases). Germline V gene data show CDR1 as LGHNT and CDR2 as FRNRAP. Trimming took off 2 bases at V and 3 bases at J, with 14 bases between the two ends. The CDR3 totals 15 residues. Looking up the rest from reference TRBV12-5 and TRBJ2-7 gives the full variable domain: DARVTQTPRHKVTEMGQEVTMRCQPILGHNTVFWYRQTMMQGLELLAYFRNRAPLDDSGMPKDRFSAEMPDATLATLKIQPSEPRDSAVYFCASGLRLGPSYEQYFGPGTRLTVT.

The rearrangement joins TRBV5-1 to TRBJ2-5; D unclear. The CDR3 covers 11 residues. Germline CDR1 is SGHRS and CDR2 is YFSETQ. Between the trimmed V and J ends, which lost 1 base and 7 bases, there was a span of 5 bases. The DNA for the CDR3 is TGCGCCAGCAGCTTGAGAGGGACCCAGTACTTC. Translating gives CASSLRGTQYF.

The rearrangement uses TRBV6-5 and TRBJ1-2; D is uncertain. This CDR3 is built from 14 residues. V lost 2 bases and J 2 bases, leaving 9 bases between the germline ends. The V gene's germline CDR1 is MNHEY and CDR2 SVGAGI. The CDR3 spells CASSYRGRNYGYTF. The DNA for the CDR3 is TGTGCCAGCAGTTACCGCGGCAGAAACTATGGCTACACCTTC.

This sequence joins TRBV5-6 and TRBJ2-3; D remains unclear. This CDR3 has 14 amino acids. Trimming removed 0 bases from V and 1 base from J, with 6 bases in between. CDR1 SGHDT and CDR2 YYEEEE come from the germline V gene. The DNA for the CDR3 is TGTGCCAGCAGCTTGGGTAGTGGCACAGATACGCAGTATTTT. Translated, it gives CASSLGSGTDTQYF.

The rearrangement links TRBV6-1 to TRBJ2-7, with a possible D match to TRBD2 (5 bases). Per germline, CDR1 MNHNS and CDR2 SASEGT. Trimming left V 7 bases short and J 3 bases short, with 13 bases between. The CDR3 spans 13 residues. The CDR3, as DNA: TGTGCCAGCACTGCCGCACGGGGCTACGAGCAGTACTTC. Protein sequence: CASTAARGYEQYF.

The chain recombines TRBV14 with TRBJ2-1, with D tentatively TRBD1 (5 bases). This CDR3 contains 14 residues. Germline V gene lookup returns CDR1 SGHDN and CDR2 FVKESK. V was cut by 1 base and J by 9 bases, with 13 bases left in between. Here the CDR3 reads CASSQVVGVGEQFF. The DNA for the CDR3 is TGTGCCAGCAGCCAAGTGGTAGGGGTTGGTGAGCAGTTCTTC.

This clone was detected once. This chain links TRBV4-1 with TRBJ1-5; D remains ambiguous. The CDR3 spans 16 residues. Trimming removed 3 bases from V and 0 bases from J, with 12 bases in between. Per the germline V gene, CDR1 is MGHRA and CDR2 is YSYEKL. The CDR3 DNA sequence: TGCGCCAGCAGCCACCCAGAGTTGTATAGCAATCAGCCCCAGCATTTT. The encoded protein is CASSHPELYSNQPQHF.

The chain employs TRBV9 and TRBJ1-2, with TRBD1 matching over 7 bases. V lost 4 bases, J lost 5 bases, and 5 bases stayed unmatched. The CDR3 is 13 residues long. Germline V gene data show CDR1 as SGDLS and CDR2 as YYNGEE. The CDR3 is CASSTQGTYGYTF. The CDR3 DNA reads TGTGCCAGCAGCACACAGGGGACGTATGGCTACACCTTC.

V and J are TRBV7-3 and TRBJ1-1; D gene ambiguous. The CDR3 has 14 residues. Trimming cost V 5 bases and J 5 bases, with 15 bases left between them. Germline-derived CDR1 and CDR2 are SGHTA and FQGTGA. CDR3 sequence: CASSPTGIETEAFF. CDR3 coding DNA: TGTGCCAGCAGCCCGACGGGTATCGAGACTGAAGCTTTCTTT.

The chain uses TRBV4-3 and TRBJ2-7; a weak D match, TRBD1 (5 bases). There are 14 residues in the CDR3. The germline CDR1 and CDR2 sequences are LGHNA and YSLEER. V lost 1 base to trimming and J lost 4 bases, with 11 bases between them. The CDR3 DNA follows: TGCGCCAGCAGCCAAGGCCAGGGTATGTACGAGCAGTACTTC. Protein sequence: CASSQGQGMYEQYF.

The chain is built from TRBV9 and TRBJ2-5; 9 bases align to TRBD1. The CDR3 contains 19 residues. Germline assignment: CDR1 SGDLS and CDR2 YYNGEE. V gave up 3 bases and J gave up 1 base; unmatched junction bases: 16. CDR3 protein: CASSEGRDREGWGQETQYF. In DNA form, the CDR3 reads TGTGCCAGCAGCGAGGGAAGGGACAGGGAGGGATGGGGCCAAGAGACCCAGTACTTC.

This sequence joins TRBV27 and TRBJ2-1; 7 bases are shared with TRBD2. Germline V gene data show CDR1 as MNHEY and CDR2 as SMNVEV (reference sequence). V was clipped by 7 bases and J by 2 bases; unmatched bases: 8. This CDR3 region has 15 residues. The CDR3 spells CASTPRGGAYNEQFF. CDR3 DNA sequence: TGTGCCAGCACCCCCCGCGGGGGAGCCTACAATGAGCAGTTCTTC.

The genes are TRBV28 and TRBJ2-6; D gene ambiguous. Germline CDR1 and CDR2: MDHEN and SYDVKM. There are 16 residues in the CDR3. Trimming cost V 6 bases and J 0 bases, with 12 bases left between them. CDR3 DNA: TGTGCCAGCAGCCTCGCAGGTAGCTCTGGGGCCAACGTCCTGACTTTC. It specifies CASSLAGSSGANVLTF.

The V gene is TRBV30, the J gene TRBJ2-3, with TRBD1 matching over 8 bases. The CDR3 extends over 18 amino acids. Unmatched junction bases numbered 13, after V lost 0 bases and J lost 2 bases. Per the germline V gene, CDR1 is GTSNPN and CDR2 is SVGIG (reference sequence). The CDR3 here is CAWSVTPLTGDSTDTQYF. Written as DNA, the CDR3 is TGTGCCTGGAGTGTAACCCCCCTGACAGGGGACTCCACAGATACGCAGTATTTT.

J is TRBJ2-7 and V is TRBV2; D is undetermined. Germline V gene lookup returns CDR1 SNHLY and CDR2 FYNNEI. CDR3 length equals 13 residues. With 9 bases removed from V and 0 bases from J, the gap between germline ends came to 12 bases. As DNA, the CDR3 is TGTGCCAGAAGGGTCAGCCTCTCCTACGAGCAGTACTTC. This translates into CARRVSLSYEQYF.